These 19 T cell receptor beta chains originate from one sample sequenced in a study of OX40 agonist ivuxolimab in advanced cancers. The library was made by the immunoSEQ multiplex PCR assay. The source is immuneACCESS, and TCRdb retained only in-frame sequences with V and J called. Part of the clones is not carried over; for the studies checked, unresolved V genes explain less than half of this, and the remainder is unexplained. The sample has approximately 83,000 clones on record, 65% to 85% of them singletons. The ten largest account for roughly 4.8% of the sample. The starting material was CD4+ or CD8+ T cells sorted from blood, obtained in a trial of the OX40 agonist ivuxolimab. The receptors derive from an adult with an advanced solid tumor such as melanoma, head and neck, liver or kidney cancer.

This clone has just one count. This chain's CDR3 is CASSPTGQGNEQYF. The CDR3 nucleotides are TGTGCCAGCAGCCCCACGGGACAGGGTAATGAGCAGTACTTC. The genes are TRBV7-2 and TRBJ2-7; 9 bases map to TRBD1. The CDR3 is made up of 14 amino acids. V was pared by 5 bases and J by 7 bases, with 9 bases of the junction left unmatched. Per germline, CDR1 SGHTA and CDR2 FQGNSA.

A word on this clone: The junction shows a germline mismatch at one end, possibly a read error. The V and J genes are TRBV18 and TRBJ2-5; TRBD1 or TRBD2 may be the D gene (5 bases each). This CDR3 region has 14 residues. From germline, CDR1 is KGHSH and CDR2 LQKENI. The CDR3 DNA reads TGTGCCAGCTCCCCACCGGGGCTCCAAGAGACCCAGTACTTC. Amino acid sequence: CASSPPGLQETQYF.

V is TRBV4-2 and J is TRBJ2-7, with 9 bases identical to TRBD1. V lost 5 bases to trimming and J lost 6 bases; unmatched junction nucleotides: 11. Germline V lookup: CDR1 LGHNA, CDR2 YNFKEQ. CDR3 length: 15 residues. The CDR3 sequence is CASSLARDRVREQYF. CDR3 DNA sequence: TGTGCCAGCAGCTTGGCCCGGGACAGGGTCCGCGAGCAGTACTTC.

J is TRBJ1-3 and V is TRBV7-9; 7 bases match TRBD1. V was clipped by 5 bases and J by 4 bases; unmatched bases: 5. Per the germline V gene, CDR1 is SEHNR and CDR2 is FQNEAQ (reference sequence). CDR3 length equals 14 residues. CDR3 DNA sequence: TGTGCCAGCAGCAACAACAGGGGCGGAAACACCATATATTTT. This translates into CASSNNRGGNTIYF.

There are a few counts of this clone. V and J are TRBV4-1 and TRBJ1-2, with no clear D. This CDR3 is 13 amino acids long. Trimming pared 3 bases from V and 7 bases from J, leaving 12 bases between. Germline CDR1 reads MGHRA; CDR2 reads YSYEKL. The DNA of the CDR3 is TGCGCCAGCAGCCACTTCACTGAAGGTGGCTACACCTTC. Amino acids: CASSHFTEGGYTF.

The chain employs TRBV19 and TRBJ2-1; 8 nucleotides align to TRBD2. Germline CDR1 and CDR2: LNHDA and SQIVND (reference sequence). The CDR3 runs to 15 residues. Losses at the gene ends were 2 bases for V and 7 bases for J; bases not matched to a gene: 7. In DNA form, the CDR3 reads TGTGCCAGTAGTATACGGGGGGGACTAGGGAATGAGCAGTTCTTC. It yields the protein CASSIRGGLGNEQFF. Variable domain in full (rest from reference TRBV19 and TRBJ2-1): DGGITQSPKYLFRKEGQNVTLSCEQNLNHDAMYWYRQDPGQGLRLIYYSQIVNDFQKGDIAEGYSVSREKKESFPLTVTSAQKNPTAFYLCASSIRGGLGNEQFFGPGTRLTVL.

The chain links TRBV6-1 to TRBJ1-1; a weak D match, TRBD1 (6 bases). Germline V gives CDR1 MNHNS, CDR2 SASEGT. Trimming took off 11 bases at V and 0 bases at J, with 13 bases between the two ends. CDR3 length: 13 residues. CDR3 region: CAGRGFLNTEAFF. The CDR3 region has the DNA TGTGCCGGGAGGGGGTTCTTGAACACTGAAGCTTTCTTT.

The rearrangement links TRBV7-2 to TRBJ2-1; D might be TRBD1 or TRBD2, each matching 5 bases. CDR1 is SGHTA and CDR2 is FQGNSA in the germline V gene. The CDR3 has 14 amino acids. V lost 5 bases and J 13 bases, leaving 21 bases between the germline ends. CDR3 region: CASSPGELGTRQFF. For the CDR3, the DNA is TGTGCCAGCAGCCCAGGAGAGCTCGGGACCAGACAGTTCTTC. The full variable domain, in which reference TRBV7-2 and TRBJ2-1 provide the parts outside the CDR3, is GAGVSQSPSNKVTEKGKDVELRCDPISGHTALYWYRQSLGQGLEFLIYFQGNSAPDKSGLPSDRFSAERTGGSVSTLTIQRTQQEDSAVYLCASSPGELGTRQFFGPGTRLTVL.

V usage is TRBV14 and J usage is TRBJ2-4; TRBD2 matches 14 bases. The V and J ends lost 3 bases and 6 bases, in that order; junction bases with no gene match: 4. Per germline, CDR1 SGHDN and CDR2 FVKESK. The CDR3 spans 16 residues. The CDR3: CASSQGLAGERNIQYF. CDR3 DNA: TGTGCCAGCAGCCAGGGACTAGCGGGAGAGAGAAACATTCAGTACTTC.

The V call is TRBV7-2, the J call TRBJ2-1, with D possibly TRBD2 on 6 matching bases. Germline loops: CDR1 SGHTA, CDR2 FQGNSA. The V and J ends lost 2 bases and 2 bases respectively, with 10 bases between them. CDR3 length: 15 residues. The CDR3 loop is CASSLKAGPYNEQFF. CDR3 DNA: TGTGCCAGCAGCTTAAAGGCGGGGCCCTACAATGAGCAGTTCTTC.

V is TRBV5-4 and J is TRBJ1-1, with a weak D call TRBD1 (6 bases). Germline V gives CDR1 SGHNT, CDR2 YYREEE (reference sequence). The V end was cut by 0 bases, the J end by 4 bases, with 10 bases between. The CDR3 has 14 amino acids. CDR3 protein: CASSLAAGATEAFF. CDR3 nucleotide sequence: TGTGCCAGCAGCTTGGCGGCGGGGGCCACTGAAGCTTTCTTT. Full variable domain (rest looked up from reference TRBV5-4 and TRBJ1-1): ETGVTQSPTHLIKTRGQQVTLRCSSQSGHNTVSWYQQALGQGPQFIFQYYREEENGRGNFPPRFSGLQFPNYSSELNVNALELDDSALYLCASSLAAGATEAFFGQGTRLTVV.

The table lists this clone with a few counts. V and J are TRBV19 and TRBJ2-7, with TRBD1 matching over 7 bases. This CDR3 contains 15 residues. CDR1 LNHDA and CDR2 SQIVND come from the germline V gene (reference sequence). J was trimmed by 2 bases and V by 5 bases; bases with no gene match: 9. CDR3 in amino acids: CASSSQTGSTYEQYF. The CDR3 DNA sequence: TGTGCCAGTAGTTCGCAGACAGGGTCAACCTACGAGCAGTACTTC.

This sequence joins TRBV28 and TRBJ1-5; no reliable D call. The length of the CDR3 is 15 residues. Per the germline V gene, CDR1 is MDHEN and CDR2 is SYDVKM. The V end was cut by 3 bases, the J end by 0 bases, with 9 bases between. CDR3 DNA sequence: TGTGCCAGCAGTTTCTTGACCGGTAGCAATCAGCCCCAGCATTTT. The encoded protein is CASSFLTGSNQPQHF. The entire variable domain, with the rest obtained from reference TRBV28 and TRBJ1-5, is as follows: DVKVTQSSRYLVKRTGEKVFLECVQDMDHENMFWYRQDPGLGLRLIYFSYDVKMKEKGDIPEGYSVSREKKERFSLILESASTNQTSMYLCASSFLTGSNQPQHFGDGTRLSIL.

This sequence joins TRBV2 and TRBJ2-3; D is perhaps TRBD1 or TRBD2 (6 bases each). The CDR3 length is 13 residues. The V and J ends lost 6 bases and 5 bases respectively, with 12 bases between them. Germline V CDR1 and CDR2: SNHLY, FYNNEI. This chain's CDR3 is CASRRGAGDTQYF. CDR3 DNA sequence: TGTGCCAGCAGAAGGGGGGCGGGAGATACGCAGTATTTT.

This sequence joins TRBV19 and TRBJ2-7, with a weak D call TRBD1 (5 bases). CDR1 and CDR2 from the germline V gene are LNHDA and SQIVND (reference sequence). This CDR3 has 14 residues. The V gene lost 3 bases and the J gene lost 6 bases, with 15 bases spanning the gap. The CDR3 DNA reads as TGTGCCAGTAGTATTGTAGGACAACCTGTCGAGCAGTACTTC. Its protein product is CASSIVGQPVEQYF.

J is TRBJ1-6 and V is TRBV5-6; 11 bases are shared with TRBD1. Per germline, CDR1 SGHDT and CDR2 YYEEEE. V was pared by 2 bases and J by 10 bases, with 8 bases of the junction left unmatched. This CDR3 region has 16 residues. Here the CDR3 DNA reads TGTGCCAGCAGCTTTCTCACGGACAGGGGGCGATCACCCCTCCACTTT. The encoded protein is CASSFLTDRGRSPLHF.

V gene TRBV29-1 combines with J gene TRBJ1-3; 8 nucleotides match TRBD1. The CDR3 runs to 12 residues. After removal of 8 bases from V and 2 bases from J, the junction contained 2 bases not matched to a gene. Germline V gene sequence: CDR1 SQVTM, CDR2 ANQGSEA. The CDR3 region is CSIRGPGNTIYF. The CDR3 DNA reads as TGCAGCATCAGGGGGCCTGGAAACACCATATATTTT.

The J gene is TRBJ2-6, the V gene TRBV9; D possibly uses TRBD1 or TRBD2 (5 bases each). CDR3 length: 16 residues. Trimming took off 3 bases at V and 0 bases at J, with 10 bases between the two ends. The germline gives CDR1 SGDLS, CDR2 YYNGEE. DNA for the CDR3: TGTGCCAGCAGCGGGGGACCGGTCTCTGGGGCCAACGTCCTGACTTTC. Protein product: CASSGGPVSGANVLTF.

The V gene is TRBV15, the J gene TRBJ2-2, with 9 bases matching TRBD1. Germline lookup yields CDR1 LNHNV and CDR2 YYDKDF (reference sequence). V shed 3 bases and J 4 bases; nucleotides not matched to a gene: 6. The length of the CDR3 is 16 residues. The chain's CDR3 is CATSSHRGRSTGELFF. The CDR3 DNA sequence: TGTGCCACCAGCAGTCACAGGGGGCGCAGCACCGGGGAGCTGTTTTTT. Full variable domain (remainder filled in from reference TRBV15 and TRBJ2-2): DAMVIQNPRYQVTQFGKPVTLSCSQTLNHNVMYWYQQKSSQAPKLLFHYYDKDFNNEADTPDNFQSRRPNTSFCFLDIRSPGLGDTAMYLCATSSHRGRSTGELFFGEGSRLTVL.